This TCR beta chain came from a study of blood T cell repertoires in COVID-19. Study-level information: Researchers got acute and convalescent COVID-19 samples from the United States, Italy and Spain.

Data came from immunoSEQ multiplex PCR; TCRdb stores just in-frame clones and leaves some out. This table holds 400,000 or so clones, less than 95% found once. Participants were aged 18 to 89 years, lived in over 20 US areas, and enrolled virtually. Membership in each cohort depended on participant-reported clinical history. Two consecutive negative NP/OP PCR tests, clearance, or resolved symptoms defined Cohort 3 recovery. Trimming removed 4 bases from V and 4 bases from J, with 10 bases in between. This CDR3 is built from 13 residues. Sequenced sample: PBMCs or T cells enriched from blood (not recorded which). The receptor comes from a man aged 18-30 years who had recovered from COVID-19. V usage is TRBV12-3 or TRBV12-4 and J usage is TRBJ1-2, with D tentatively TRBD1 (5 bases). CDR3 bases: TGTGCCAGCAGTTCCAGGGTTCGCTATGGCTACACCTTC. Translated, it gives CASSSRVRYGYTF.